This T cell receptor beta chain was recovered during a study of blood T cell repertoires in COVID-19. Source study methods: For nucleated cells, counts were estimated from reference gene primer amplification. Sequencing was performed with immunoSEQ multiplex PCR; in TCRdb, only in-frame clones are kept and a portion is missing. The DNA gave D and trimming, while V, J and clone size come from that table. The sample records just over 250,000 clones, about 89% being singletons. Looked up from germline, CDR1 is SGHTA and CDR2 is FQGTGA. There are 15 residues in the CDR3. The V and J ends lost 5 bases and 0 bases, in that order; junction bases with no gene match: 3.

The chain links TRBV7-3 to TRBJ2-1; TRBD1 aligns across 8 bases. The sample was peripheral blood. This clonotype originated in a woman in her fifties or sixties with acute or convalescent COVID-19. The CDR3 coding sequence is TGTGCCAGCAGCCCGACAGGGGACTCCTACAATGAGCAGTTCTTC. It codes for CASSPTGDSYNEQFF.